This T cell receptor beta chain comes out of a study of blood T cells in healthy people across ages. Trimming at V came to 0 bases and at J to 2 bases, leaving 18 bases not matched to a gene. CDR1 and CDR2 (germline): MGHRA, YSYEKL. The CDR3 is 20 residues long. It was with a sample-barcoded 5' primer and a J-beta primer mix that a second PCR of roughly 7 to 12 cycles was run. Each CDR3 protein is one row after TCRdb ran MiXCR on the 5' RACE reads. Of roughly 730,000 distinct CDR3 sequences detected, approximately 60% appear once; the ten largest clones hold roughly 25%. This chain joins TRBV4-1 and TRBJ2-5, with 7 nucleotides matching TRBD2. This receptor was identified in a man in his forties in good health. Material for sequencing was blood. In DNA form, the CDR3 reads TGCGCCAGCAGCCAAGATGAAGGGGCCCGGGGAGGGGTTCTACAAGAGACCCAGTACTTC. Its translation is CASSQDEGARGGVLQETQYF.